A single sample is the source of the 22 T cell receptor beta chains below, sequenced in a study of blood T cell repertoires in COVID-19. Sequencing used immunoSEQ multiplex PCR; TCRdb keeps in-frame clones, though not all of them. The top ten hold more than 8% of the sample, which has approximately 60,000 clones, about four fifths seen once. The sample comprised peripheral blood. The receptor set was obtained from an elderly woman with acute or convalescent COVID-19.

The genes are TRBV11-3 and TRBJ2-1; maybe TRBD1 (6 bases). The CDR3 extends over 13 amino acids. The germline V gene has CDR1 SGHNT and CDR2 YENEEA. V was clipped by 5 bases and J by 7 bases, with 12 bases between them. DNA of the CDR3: TGTGCCAGCAGCGCCGGGACACAAAATGAGCAGTTCTTC. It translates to CASSAGTQNEQFF.

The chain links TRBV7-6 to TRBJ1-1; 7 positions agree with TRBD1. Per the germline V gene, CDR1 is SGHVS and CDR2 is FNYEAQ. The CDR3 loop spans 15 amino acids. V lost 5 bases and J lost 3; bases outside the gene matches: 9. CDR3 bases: TGTGCCAGCAGCGTGCAAGGACAGGCGGACACTGAAGCTTTCTTT. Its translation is CASSVQGQADTEAFF.

The CDR3 DNA is TGTGCCAGCCTGGACAGGAACACCGGGGAGCTGTTTTTT. It specifies CASLDRNTGELFF. V is TRBV6-5 and J is TRBJ2-2, with TRBD1 as a possible D gene (6 bases). CDR3 length: 13 residues. Germline CDR1 reads MNHEY; CDR2 reads SVGAGI. V was cut by 8 bases and J by 1 base, with 8 bases left in between.

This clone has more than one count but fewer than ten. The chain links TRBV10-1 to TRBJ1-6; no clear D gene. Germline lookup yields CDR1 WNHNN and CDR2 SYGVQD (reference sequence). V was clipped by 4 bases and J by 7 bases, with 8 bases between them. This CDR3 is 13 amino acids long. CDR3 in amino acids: CASSGSLNSPLHF. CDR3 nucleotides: TGCGCCAGCAGTGGCTCCCTAAATTCACCCCTCCACTTT.

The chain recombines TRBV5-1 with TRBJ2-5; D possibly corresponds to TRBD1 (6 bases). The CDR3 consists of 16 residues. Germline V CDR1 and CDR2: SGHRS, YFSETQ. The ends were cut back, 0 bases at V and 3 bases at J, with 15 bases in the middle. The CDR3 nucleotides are TGCGCCAGCAGCTTGGACGACAGAAAGGGGGAAGAGACCCAGTACTTC. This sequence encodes CASSLDDRKGEETQYF.

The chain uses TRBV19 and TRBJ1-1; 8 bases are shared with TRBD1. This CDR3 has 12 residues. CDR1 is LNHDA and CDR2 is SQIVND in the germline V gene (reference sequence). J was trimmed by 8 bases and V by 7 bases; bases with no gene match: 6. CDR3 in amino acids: CASNWAGGEAFF. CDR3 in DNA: TGTGCCAGTAATTGGGCAGGGGGCGAAGCTTTCTTT.

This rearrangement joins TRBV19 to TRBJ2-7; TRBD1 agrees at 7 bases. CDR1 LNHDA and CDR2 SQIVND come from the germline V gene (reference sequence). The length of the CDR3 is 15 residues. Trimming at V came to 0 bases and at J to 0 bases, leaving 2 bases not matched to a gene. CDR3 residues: CASSIEGGSSYEQYF. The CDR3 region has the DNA TGTGCCAGTAGTATAGAAGGGGGCTCCTCCTACGAGCAGTACTTC.

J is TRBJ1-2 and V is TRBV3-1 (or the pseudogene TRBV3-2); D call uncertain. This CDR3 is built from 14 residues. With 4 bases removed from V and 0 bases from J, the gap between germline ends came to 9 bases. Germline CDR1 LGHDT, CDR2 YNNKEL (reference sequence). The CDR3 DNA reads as TGTGCCAGCAGCCCGGGTCCTACTAACTATGGCTACACCTTC. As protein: CASSPGPTNYGYTF.

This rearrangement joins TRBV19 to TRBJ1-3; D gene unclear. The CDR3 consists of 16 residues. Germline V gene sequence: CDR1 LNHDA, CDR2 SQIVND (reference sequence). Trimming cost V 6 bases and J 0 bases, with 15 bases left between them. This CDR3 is CASRIIDGVSGNTIYF. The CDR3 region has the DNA TGTGCCAGTAGGATCATAGACGGGGTCTCTGGAAACACCATATATTTT. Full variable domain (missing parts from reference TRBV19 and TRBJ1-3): DGGITQSPKYLFRKEGQNVTLSCEQNLNHDAMYWYRQDPGQGLRLIYYSQIVNDFQKGDIAEGYSVSREKKESFPLTVTSAQKNPTAFYLCASRIIDGVSGNTIYFGEGSWLTVV.

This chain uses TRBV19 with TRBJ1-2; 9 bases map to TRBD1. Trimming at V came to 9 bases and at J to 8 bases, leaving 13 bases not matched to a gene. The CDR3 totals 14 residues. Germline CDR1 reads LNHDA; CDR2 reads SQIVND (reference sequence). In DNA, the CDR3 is TGTGCCAGCTCGGACAGGGGAGGATGGCGGGGCTACACCTTC. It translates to CASSDRGGWRGYTF.

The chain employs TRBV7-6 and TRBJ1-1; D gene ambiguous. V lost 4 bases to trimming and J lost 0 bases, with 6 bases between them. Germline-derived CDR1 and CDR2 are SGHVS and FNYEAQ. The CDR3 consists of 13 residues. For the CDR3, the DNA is TGTGCCAGCAGCTCCCGTCTGAACACTGAAGCTTTCTTT. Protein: CASSSRLNTEAFF. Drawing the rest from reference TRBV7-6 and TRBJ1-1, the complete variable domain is GAGVSQSPRYKVTKRGQDVALRCDPISGHVSLYWYRQALGQGPEFLTYFNYEAQQDKSGLPNDRFSAERPEGSISTLTIQRTEQRDSAMYRCASSSRLNTEAFFGQGTRLTVV.

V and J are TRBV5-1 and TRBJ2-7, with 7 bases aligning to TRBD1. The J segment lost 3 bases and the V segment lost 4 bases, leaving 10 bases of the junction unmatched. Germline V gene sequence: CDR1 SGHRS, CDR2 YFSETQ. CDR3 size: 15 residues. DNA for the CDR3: TGCGCCAGCAGCCCCGGACAGGTTCGTAGCTACGAGCAGTACTTC. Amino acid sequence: CASSPGQVRSYEQYF.

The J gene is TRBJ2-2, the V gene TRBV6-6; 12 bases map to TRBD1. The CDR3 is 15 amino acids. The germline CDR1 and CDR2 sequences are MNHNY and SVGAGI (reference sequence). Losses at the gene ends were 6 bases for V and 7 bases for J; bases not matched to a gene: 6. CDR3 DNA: TGTGCCAGCAGACCCGGGACAGGGGGCAGCGGGGAGCTGTTTTTT. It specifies CASRPGTGGSGELFF.

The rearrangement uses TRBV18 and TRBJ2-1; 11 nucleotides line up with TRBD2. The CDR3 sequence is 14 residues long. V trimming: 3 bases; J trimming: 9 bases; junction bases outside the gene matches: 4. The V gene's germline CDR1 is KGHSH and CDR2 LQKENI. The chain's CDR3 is CASSPGLAGGEQFF. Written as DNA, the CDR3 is TGTGCCAGCTCACCTGGCCTAGCGGGAGGTGAGCAGTTCTTC.

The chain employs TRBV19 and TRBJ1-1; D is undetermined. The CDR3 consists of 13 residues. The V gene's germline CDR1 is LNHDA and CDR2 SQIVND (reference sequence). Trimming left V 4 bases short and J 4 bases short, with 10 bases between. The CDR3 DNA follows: TGTGCCAGTAGTACCCATGAGGCCACTGAAGCTTTCTTT. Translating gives CASSTHEATEAFF.

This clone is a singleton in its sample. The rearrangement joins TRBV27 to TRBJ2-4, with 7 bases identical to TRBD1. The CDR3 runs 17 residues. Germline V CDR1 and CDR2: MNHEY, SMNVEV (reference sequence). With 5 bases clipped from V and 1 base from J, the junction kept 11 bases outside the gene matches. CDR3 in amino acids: CASSPYTGARAKNIQYF. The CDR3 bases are TGTGCCAGCAGTCCCTATACAGGGGCAAGGGCCAAAAACATTCAGTACTTC.

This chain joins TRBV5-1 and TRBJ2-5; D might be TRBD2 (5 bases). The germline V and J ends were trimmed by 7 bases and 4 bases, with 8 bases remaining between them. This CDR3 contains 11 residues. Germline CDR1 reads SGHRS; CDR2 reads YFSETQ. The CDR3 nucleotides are TGCGCCAGCGGCGAGGGAGAGACCCAGTACTTC. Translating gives CASGEGETQYF.

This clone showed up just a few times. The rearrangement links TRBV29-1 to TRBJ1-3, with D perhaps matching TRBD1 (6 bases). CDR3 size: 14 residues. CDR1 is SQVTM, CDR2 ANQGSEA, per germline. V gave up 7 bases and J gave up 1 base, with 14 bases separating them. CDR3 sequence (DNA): TGCAGCGCGTCGACAGGAGCTTCTGGAAACACCATATATTTT. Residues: CSASTGASGNTIYF.

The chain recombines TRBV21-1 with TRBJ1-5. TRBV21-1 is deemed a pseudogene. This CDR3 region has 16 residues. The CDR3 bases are TGTGCCAGCAGCAAAGACGGGGGTTCAAGCAATCAGCCCCAGCATTTT. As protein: CASSKDGGSSNQPQHF.

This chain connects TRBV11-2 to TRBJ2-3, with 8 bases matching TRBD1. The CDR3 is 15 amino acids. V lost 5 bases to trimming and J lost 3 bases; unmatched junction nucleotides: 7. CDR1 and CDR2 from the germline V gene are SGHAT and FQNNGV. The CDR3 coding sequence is TGTGCCAGCAGCCGAGACAGGGGCAGAACAGATACGCAGTATTTT. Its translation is CASSRDRGRTDTQYF.

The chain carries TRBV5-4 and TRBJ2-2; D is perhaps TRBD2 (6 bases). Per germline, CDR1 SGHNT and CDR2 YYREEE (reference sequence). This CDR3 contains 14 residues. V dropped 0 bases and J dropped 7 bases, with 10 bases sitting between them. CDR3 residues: CASSLAGVHGELFF. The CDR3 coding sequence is TGTGCCAGCAGCTTGGCGGGAGTCCACGGGGAGCTGTTTTTT.

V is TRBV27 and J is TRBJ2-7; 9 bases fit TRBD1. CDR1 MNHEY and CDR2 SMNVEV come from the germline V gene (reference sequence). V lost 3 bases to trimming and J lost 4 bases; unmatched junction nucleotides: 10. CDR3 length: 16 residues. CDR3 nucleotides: TGTGCCAGCAGTTTTCTCCCCGGACAGGGGTCTTACGAGCAGTACTTC. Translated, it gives CASSFLPGQGSYEQYF.